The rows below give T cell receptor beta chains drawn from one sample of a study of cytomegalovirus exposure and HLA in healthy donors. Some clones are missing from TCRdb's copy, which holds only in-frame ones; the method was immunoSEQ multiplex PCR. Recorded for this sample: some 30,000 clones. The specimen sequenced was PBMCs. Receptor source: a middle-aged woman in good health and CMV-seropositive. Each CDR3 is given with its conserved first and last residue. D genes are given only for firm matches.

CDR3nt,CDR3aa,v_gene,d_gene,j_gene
TGTGCCAGCAGTGTTTTCGGTGGCTACACCTTC,CASSVFGGYTF,TRBV6-1,.,TRBJ1-2
TGTGCCAGCAGGGACAGGGGGATCTACGAGCAGTACTTC,CASRDRGIYEQYF,TRBV7-9,TRBD1,TRBJ2-7
TGTGCCAGCAATCTAGCGGGAGGGCCCTACGAGCAGTACTTC,CASNLAGGPYEQYF,TRBV28,TRBD2,TRBJ2-7
TGTGCCAGCAGTTCCCGCGGGGACCAGCATTTT,CASSSRGDQHF,TRBV6-5,.,TRBJ1-5
TGTGCCAGCAGTTACTTGGGGACAGGGCCCTACGAGCAGTACTTC,CASSYLGTGPYEQYF,TRBV6-5,TRBD1,TRBJ2-7
TGTGCCAGCAGCTTGACGGGATATGAGCAGTTCTTC,CASSLTGYEQFF,TRBV5-6,.,TRBJ2-1
TGTGCCTGGAGTGAGGGCCGGGACAGGGACGAGCAGTACTTC,CAWSEGRDRDEQYF,TRBV30,TRBD1,TRBJ2-7
TGTGCCAGCCGGGGGTGGGGTCAAGAGACCCAGTACTTC,CASRGWGQETQYF,TRBV27,.,TRBJ2-5
TGTGCCAGCAGCGTGAACAGGGGGTCGCACGAGCAGTACTTC,CASSVNRGSHEQYF,TRBV7-6,TRBD1,TRBJ2-7
TGTGCCAGCAGCCGCCGTATGGCAGGGGTTACCAAAAACATTCAGTACTTC,CASSRRMAGVTKNIQYF,TRBV7-2,.,TRBJ2-4
TGTGCCAGCACCGACAATGGGGACAGGGAGGAGCCCCAGCATTTT,CASTDNGDREEPQHF,TRBV6-6,TRBD1,TRBJ1-5
TGCGCCAGCAGCTTGATCCTCCGGGGCTCCTACAATGAGCAGTTCTTC,CASSLILRGSYNEQFF,TRBV5-1,.,TRBJ2-1
TGTGCCTGGAGTCGACAGCCAGCAGGCGAGCAGTACTTC,CAWSRQPAGEQYF,TRBV30,.,TRBJ2-7
TGTGCCATCAGTGGTGACCTAGGCGAAAAACTGTTTTTT,CAISGDLGEKLFF,TRBV10-3,.,TRBJ1-4